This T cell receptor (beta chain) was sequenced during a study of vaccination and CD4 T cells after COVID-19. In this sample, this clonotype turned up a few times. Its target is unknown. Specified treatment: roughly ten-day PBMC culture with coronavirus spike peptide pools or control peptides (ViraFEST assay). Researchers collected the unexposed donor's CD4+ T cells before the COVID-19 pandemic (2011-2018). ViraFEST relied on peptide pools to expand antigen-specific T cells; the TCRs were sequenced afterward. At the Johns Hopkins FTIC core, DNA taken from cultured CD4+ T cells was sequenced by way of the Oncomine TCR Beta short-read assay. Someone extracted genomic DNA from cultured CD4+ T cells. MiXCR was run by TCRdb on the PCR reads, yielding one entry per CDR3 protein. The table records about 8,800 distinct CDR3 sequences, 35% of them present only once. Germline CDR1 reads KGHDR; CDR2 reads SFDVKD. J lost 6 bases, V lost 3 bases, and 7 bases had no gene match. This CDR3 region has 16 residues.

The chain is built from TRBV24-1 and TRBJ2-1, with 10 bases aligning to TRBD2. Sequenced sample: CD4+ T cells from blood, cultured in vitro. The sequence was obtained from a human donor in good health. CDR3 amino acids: CATSDPDPSGSNEQFF. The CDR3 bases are TGTGCCACCAGTGATCCGGACCCTAGCGGGAGCAATGAGCAGTTCTTC.